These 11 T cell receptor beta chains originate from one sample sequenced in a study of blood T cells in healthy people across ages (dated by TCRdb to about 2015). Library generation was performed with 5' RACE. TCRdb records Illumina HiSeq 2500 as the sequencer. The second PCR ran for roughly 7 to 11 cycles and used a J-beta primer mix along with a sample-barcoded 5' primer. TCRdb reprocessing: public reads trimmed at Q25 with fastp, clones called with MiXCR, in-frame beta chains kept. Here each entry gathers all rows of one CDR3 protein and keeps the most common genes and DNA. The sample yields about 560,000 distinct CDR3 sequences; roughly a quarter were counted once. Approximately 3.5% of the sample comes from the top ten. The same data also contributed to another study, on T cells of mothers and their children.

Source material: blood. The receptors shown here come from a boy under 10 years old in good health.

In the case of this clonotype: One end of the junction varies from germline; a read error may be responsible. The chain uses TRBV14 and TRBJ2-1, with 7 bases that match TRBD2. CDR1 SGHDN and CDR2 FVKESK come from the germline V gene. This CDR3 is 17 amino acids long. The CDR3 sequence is CVSSQDQSGKSYNEHFF. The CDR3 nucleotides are TGTGTCAGCAGCCAAGATCAGAGCGGGAAATCCTACAATGAGCACTTCTTC.

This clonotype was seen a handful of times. The CDR3 nucleotides read TGTGCCAGCAGTCCGATGACGGCGAATTCACCCCTCCACTTT. Protein product: CASSPMTANSPLHF. V and J are TRBV12-3 or TRBV12-4 and TRBJ1-6; no reliable D call. The germline V and J ends were trimmed by 5 bases and 7 bases, with 12 bases remaining between them. This CDR3 region has 14 residues.

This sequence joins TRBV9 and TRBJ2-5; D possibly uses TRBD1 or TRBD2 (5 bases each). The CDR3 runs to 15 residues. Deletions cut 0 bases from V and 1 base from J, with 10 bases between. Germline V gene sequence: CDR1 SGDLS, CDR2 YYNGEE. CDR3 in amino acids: CASSVVGDTQETQYF. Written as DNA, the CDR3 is TGTGCCAGCAGCGTAGTGGGGGATACCCAAGAGACCCAGTACTTC.

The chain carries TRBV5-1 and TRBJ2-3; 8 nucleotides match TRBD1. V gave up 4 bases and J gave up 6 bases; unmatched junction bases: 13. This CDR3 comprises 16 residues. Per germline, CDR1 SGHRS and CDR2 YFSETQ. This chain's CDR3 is CASSPAGRGRVDTQYF. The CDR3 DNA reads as TGCGCCAGCAGCCCAGCGGGCAGGGGGCGCGTTGATACGCAGTATTTT.

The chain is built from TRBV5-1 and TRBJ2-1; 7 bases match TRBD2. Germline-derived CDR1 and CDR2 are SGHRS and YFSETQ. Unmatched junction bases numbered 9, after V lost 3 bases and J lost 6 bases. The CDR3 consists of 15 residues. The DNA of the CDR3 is TGCGCCAGCAGCTCCAGCGGGATAATCTTCAATGAGCAGTTCTTC. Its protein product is CASSSSGIIFNEQFF.

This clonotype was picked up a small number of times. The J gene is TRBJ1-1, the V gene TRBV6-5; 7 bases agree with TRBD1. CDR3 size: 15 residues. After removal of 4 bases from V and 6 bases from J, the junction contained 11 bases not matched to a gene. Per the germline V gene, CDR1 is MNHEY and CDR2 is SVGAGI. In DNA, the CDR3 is TGTGCCAGCAGTTTACGGACAGGAGGGCGCGCTGAAGCTTTCTTT. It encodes CASSLRTGGRAEAFF.

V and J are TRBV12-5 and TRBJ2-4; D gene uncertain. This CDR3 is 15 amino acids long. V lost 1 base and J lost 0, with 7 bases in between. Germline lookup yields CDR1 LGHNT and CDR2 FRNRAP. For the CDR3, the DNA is TGTGCTAGTGGTTTGGGGGTAGCAGCCAAAAACATTCAGTACTTC. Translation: CASGLGVAAKNIQYF.

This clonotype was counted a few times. CDR3 bases: TGTGCCAGCAGCTCCCGGGGGATCTACGAGCAGTACTTC. It yields the protein CASSSRGIYEQYF. This rearrangement joins TRBV7-9 to TRBJ2-7, with D maybe TRBD2 (6 bases). Per the germline V gene, CDR1 is SEHNR and CDR2 is FQNEAQ (reference sequence). This CDR3 has 13 residues. Deletions cut 4 bases from V and 3 bases from J, with 10 bases between.

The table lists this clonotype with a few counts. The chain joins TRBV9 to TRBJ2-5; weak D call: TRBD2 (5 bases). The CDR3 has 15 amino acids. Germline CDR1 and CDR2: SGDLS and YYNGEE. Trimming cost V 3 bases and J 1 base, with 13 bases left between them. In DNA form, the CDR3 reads TGTGCCAGCAGCGATGCCCGACTACCCCAAGAGACCCAGTACTTC. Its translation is CASSDARLPQETQYF. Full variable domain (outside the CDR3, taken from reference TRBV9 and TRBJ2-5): DSGVTQTPKHLITATGQRVTLRCSPRSGDLSVYWYQQSLDQGLQFLIQYYNGEERAKGNILERFSAQQFPDLHSELNLSSLELGDSALYFCASSDARLPQETQYFGPGTRLLVL.

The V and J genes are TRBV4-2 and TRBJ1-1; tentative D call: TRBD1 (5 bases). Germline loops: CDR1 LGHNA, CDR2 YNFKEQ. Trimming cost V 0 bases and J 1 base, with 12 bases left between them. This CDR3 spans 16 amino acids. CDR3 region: CASSQEMRGANTEAFF. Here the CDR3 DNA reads TGTGCCAGCAGCCAAGAAATGAGGGGCGCGAACACTGAAGCTTTCTTT.

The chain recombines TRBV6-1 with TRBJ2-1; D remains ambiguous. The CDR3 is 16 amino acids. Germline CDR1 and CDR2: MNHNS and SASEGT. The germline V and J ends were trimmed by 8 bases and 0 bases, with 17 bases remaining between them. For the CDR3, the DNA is TGTGCCAGCGGGGTTAGAGGCAGGAGCTCCTACAATGAGCAGTTCTTC. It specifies CASGVRGRSSYNEQFF.